The 31 T cell receptor beta chains reported below all come from one sample, sequenced in a study of blood T cells in healthy people across ages. Then a second PCR, running roughly 7 to 11 cycles, was carried out with a sample-barcoded 5' primer and a J-beta primer mix. TCRdb itself ran the 5' RACE reads through MiXCR, one entry per CDR3 protein. The repertoire holds about 620,000 distinct CDR3 sequences, with under 65% as singletons. The sample was blood. The receptors come from a woman older than 75 in good health.

The J gene is TRBJ2-1, the V gene TRBV20-1; D is undetermined. Per germline, CDR1 DFQATT and CDR2 SNEGSKA (reference sequence). Trimming stripped 2 bases from V and 1 base from J, with 6 bases between. This CDR3 comprises 13 residues. The CDR3 DNA sequence: TGCAGTGCTAGAACAACGTCCTACAATGAGCAGTTCTTC. This gives the protein CSARTTSYNEQFF.

DNA for the CDR3: TGCAGTGCTAGAGCAGGGGAAGCCAAAAACATTCAGTACTTC. Translated, it gives CSARAGEAKNIQYF. The chain employs TRBV20-1 and TRBJ2-4, with a possible D match to TRBD1 (6 bases). CDR1 DFQATT and CDR2 SNEGSKA come from the germline V gene (reference sequence). The CDR3 extends over 14 amino acids. Trimming took 1 base from V and 0 from J, leaving 7 bases between them.

This chain uses TRBV2 with TRBJ2-4, with TRBD1 matching over 7 bases. CDR1 is SNHLY, CDR2 FYNNEI, per germline. The junction had 15 bases not matched to a gene; V was cut back by 10 bases and J by 15 bases. The CDR3 spans 12 residues. The CDR3 DNA sequence: TGTGCCACCGACCAAGGGGGCGCACGGACGTACTTC. It encodes CATDQGGARTYF. The full variable domain, with the rest looked up from reference TRBV2 and TRBJ2-4, is EPEVTQTPSHQVTQMGQEVILRCVPISNHLYFYWYRQILGQKVEFLVSFYNNEISEKSEIFDDQFSVERPDGSNFTLKIRSTKLEDSAMYFCATDQGGARTYFGAGTRLSVL.

The chain has TRBV18 and TRBJ2-3; D is uncertain. Germline values: CDR1 KGHSH, CDR2 LQKENI. The V and J ends lost 2 bases and 4 bases respectively, with 13 bases between them. The CDR3 totals 15 residues. The CDR3 nucleotides read TGTGCCAGCTCACCAACCGGGCCTCTCGCAGATACGCAGTATTTT. It specifies CASSPTGPLADTQYF. Combining the CDR3 with reference TRBV18 and TRBJ2-3 gives the whole variable domain NAGVMQNPRHLVRRRGQEARLRCSPMKGHSHVYWYRQLPEEGLKFMVYLQKENIIDESGMPKERFSAEFPKEGPSILRIQQVVRGDSAAYFCASSPTGPLADTQYFGPGTRLTVL.

This clonotype was seen a few times. The CDR3 reads CSAREDPGEPQHF. In DNA, the CDR3 is TGCAGTGCTAGAGAGGACCCGGGGGAGCCCCAGCATTTT. The chain has TRBV20-1 and TRBJ1-5; maybe TRBD1 (5 bases). The CDR3 extends over 13 amino acids. Trimming cost V 0 bases and J 8 bases, with 11 bases left between them. Per the germline V gene, CDR1 is DFQATT and CDR2 is SNEGSKA (reference sequence).

The chain uses TRBV20-1 and TRBJ2-5, with D possibly TRBD2 on 5 matching bases. The assigned J gene may be wrong: the sequence end matches TRBJ2-4 better. From germline, CDR1 is DFQATT and CDR2 SNEGSKA (reference sequence). The CDR3 extends over 14 amino acids. CDR3 amino acids: CSAHPASSSGIQYF. CDR3 DNA sequence: TGCAGTGCTCACCCGGCTAGCTCTTCGGGCATTCAGTACTTC.

This clonotype was detected only once. The chain links TRBV14 to TRBJ2-5; the D gene is possibly TRBD2 (5 bases). The CDR3 extends over 15 amino acids. Germline V lookup: CDR1 SGHDN, CDR2 FVKESK. V lost 4 bases to trimming and J lost 4 bases, with 16 bases between them. CDR3 sequence reads: CASSPPFVGVETQYF. The CDR3 DNA is TGTGCCAGCAGCCCCCCGTTCGTGGGAGTAGAGACCCAGTACTTC. The whole variable domain, filled in from reference TRBV14 and TRBJ2-5, reads EAGVTQFPSHSVIEKGQTVTLRCDPISGHDNLYWYRRVMGKEIKFLLHFVKESKQDESGMPNNRFLAERTGGTYSTLKVQPAELEDSGVYFCASSPPFVGVETQYFGPGTRLLVL.

This clonotype has ten or more counts. The rearrangement links TRBV12-3 or TRBV12-4 to TRBJ2-1; 10 nucleotides match TRBD1. V gave up 3 bases and J gave up 9 bases; unmatched junction bases: 8. CDR3 length: 15 amino acids. This CDR3 reads CASSFDRGRGVEQFF. The CDR3 coding sequence is TGTGCCAGCAGTTTCGACAGGGGGCGAGGGGTTGAGCAGTTCTTC.

This chain uses TRBV7-9 with TRBJ1-5, with a possible D match to TRBD1 (6 bases). Per the germline V gene, CDR1 is SEHNR and CDR2 is FQNEAQ (reference sequence). This CDR3 is built from 15 residues. Trimming cost V 6 bases and J 5 bases, with 17 bases left between them. Here the CDR3 DNA reads TGTGCCAGCAGTCAAGAAGGGGGGATGGATCAGCCCCAGCATTTT. It specifies CASSQEGGMDQPQHF.

A word on this clonotype: At one of its ends the junction is not consistent with the germline gene, which may arise from a read error. This chain joins TRBV10-3 and TRBJ1-1; D gene ambiguous. CDR1 is ENHRY, CDR2 SYGVKD, per germline. The CDR3 is made up of 14 amino acids. CDR3 in DNA: TGTGCCATCAGTGAGCAGGTGATGAACACTGGAGCTTTCTTT. It codes for CAISEQVMNTGAFF.

This clonotype turned up a few times. A read error may explain this, as a much larger clone is one base away. V and J are TRBV12-3 or TRBV12-4 and TRBJ2-7; 13 bases align to TRBD2. The closer fit of TRBJ2-5 to the DNA end suggests the J call may be wrong. The CDR3 runs 15 residues. For the CDR3, the DNA is TGTGCCAGCAGTCGGACTAGCGGGAGAGGGGAGACCCAGTACTTC. It encodes CASSRTSGRGETQYF.

The CDR3 protein is CASSFKGDQPQHF. The CDR3 DNA reads TGTGCCAGCAGTTTCAAGGGTGATCAGCCCCAGCATTTT. This chain joins TRBV12-3 or TRBV12-4 and TRBJ1-5; D not certain. V gave up 3 bases and J gave up 5 bases, with 8 bases separating them. The CDR3 runs 13 residues.

Turning to this clonotype: A read error may be the cause here, since a much bigger clone is one base away. This chain connects TRBV7-9 to TRBJ1-1; D not resolved. The germline CDR1 and CDR2 sequences are SEHNR and FQNEAQ (reference sequence). This CDR3 spans 13 amino acids. The V end was cut by 7 bases, the J end by 1 base, with 10 bases between. CDR3 in amino acids: CASNLKGNTEAFF. Here the CDR3 DNA reads TGTGCCAGCAACCTCAAGGGGAACACTGAAGCTTTCTTT. Full variable domain (rest looked up from reference TRBV7-9 and TRBJ1-1): DTGVSQNPRHKITKRGQNVTFRCDPISEHNRLYWYRQTLGQGPEFLTYFQNEAQLEKSRLLSDRFSAERPKGSFSTLEIQRTEQGDSAMYLCASNLKGNTEAFFGQGTRLTVV.

At least ten counts were recorded for this clonotype. The chain employs TRBV27 and TRBJ2-5; tentatively, D is TRBD1 (6 bases). V shed 5 bases and J shed 3 bases, with 16 bases lying between them. CDR1 and CDR2 (germline): MNHEY, SMNVEV (reference sequence). The CDR3 is 15 amino acids. This CDR3 reads CASSPWTAGEETQYF. Written as DNA, the CDR3 is TGTGCCAGCAGTCCTTGGACAGCCGGGGAAGAGACCCAGTACTTC.

There are a few counts of this clonotype. The chain joins TRBV12-3 or TRBV12-4 to TRBJ2-1; 10 bases line up with TRBD1. The J call may be incorrect, as the DNA end agrees better with TRBJ2-7. CDR3 length: 17 residues. CDR3 sequence (DNA): TGTGCCAGCAGTTCGACCACCGGGACAGGGGCCTACAATGAGCAGTACTTC. It is translated as CASSSTTGTGAYNEQYF.

The V call is TRBV5-1, the J call TRBJ2-1; a weak D match, TRBD2 (6 bases). The CDR3 sequence is 16 residues long. Germline V lookup: CDR1 SGHRS, CDR2 YFSETQ. Trimming took 0 bases from V and 5 from J, leaving 15 bases between them. The CDR3 DNA reads TGCGCCAGCAGCTTGGAAGGGTTAGGGACTCACAATGAGCAGTTCTTC. It encodes CASSLEGLGTHNEQFF.

The V gene is TRBV7-9, the J gene TRBJ2-7, with D maybe TRBD1 (6 bases). Deletions cut 1 base from V and 4 bases from J, with 14 bases between. The germline CDR1 and CDR2 sequences are SEHNR and FQNEAQ (reference sequence). The CDR3 runs 15 residues. This CDR3 is CASSLGQTGAYEQYF. The CDR3 region has the DNA TGTGCCAGCAGCTTAGGTCAGACAGGCGCTTACGAGCAGTACTTC.

This clonotype showed up many times. The chain couples TRBV14 to TRBJ2-1, with D possibly matching TRBD1 (5 bases). The V gene lost 4 bases and the J gene lost 2 bases, with 12 bases spanning the gap. There are 15 residues in the CDR3. The V gene's germline CDR1 is SGHDN and CDR2 FVKESK. This chain's CDR3 is CASSPWGRPYNEQFF. In DNA form, the CDR3 reads TGTGCCAGCAGCCCTTGGGGCAGGCCCTACAATGAGCAGTTCTTC.

This clonotype was counted a few times. Here the CDR3 DNA reads TGTGCCAGCAGTCGTCCCCCCGCCCCGGGCGTATACAATGAGCAGTACTTC. This encodes CASSRPPAPGVYNEQYF. The J gene is TRBJ2-5, the V gene TRBV27; the D is unclear. The CDR3 extends over 17 amino acids. Germline CDR1 reads MNHEY; CDR2 reads SMNVEV (reference sequence). V gave up 5 bases and J gave up 11 bases, with 30 bases separating them.

In regard to this clonotype: This sequence may be a read error, since a much larger clone differs from it by one base. The chain recombines TRBV7-8 with TRBJ2-1; unclear D gene. This CDR3 spans 13 amino acids. Germline V lookup: CDR1 SGHVS, CDR2 FQNEAQ. V dropped 2 bases and J dropped 13 bases, with 15 bases sitting between them. CDR3 region: CASSLQTDQTQFF. The CDR3 nucleotides are TGTGCCAGCAGCTTACAAACGGACCAGACCCAGTTCTTC.

Concerning this clonotype itself: One end of the junction does not line up with germline, which may come from a read error. The V call is TRBV12-3 or TRBV12-4, the J call TRBJ2-3; TRBD1 or TRBD2 may be the D gene (6 bases each). The CDR3 extends over 15 amino acids. CDR3 coding DNA: TGTGCCAGCAGCTTAGGACAGTCTAGCGCAGATACGCAGTATTTT. Amino acids: CASSLGQSSADTQYF.

To note about this clonotype: A much more abundant neighbour one base away suggests this may be a read error. The V call is TRBV5-1, the J call TRBJ2-5; D is possibly TRBD2 (5 bases). V lost 2 bases and J 11 bases, leaving 22 bases between the germline ends. This CDR3 contains 15 residues. Per germline, CDR1 SGHRS and CDR2 YFSETQ. The CDR3 region is CASSFEAGEYNEQYF. CDR3 nucleotide sequence: TGCGCCAGCAGCTTCGAGGCGGGTGAATACAATGAGCAGTACTTC. The full variable domain, in which reference TRBV5-1 and TRBJ2-5 provide the parts outside the CDR3, is KAGVTQTPRYLIKTRGQQVTLSCSPISGHRSVSWYQQTPGQGLQFLFEYFSETQRNKGNFPGRFSGRQFSNSRSEMNVSTLELGDSALYLCASSFEAGEYNEQYFGPGTRLLVL.

V usage is TRBV5-1 and J usage is TRBJ1-4; maybe TRBD1 (5 bases). The CDR3 has 14 amino acids. CDR1 and CDR2 (germline): SGHRS, YFSETQ. V gave up 4 bases and J gave up 7 bases, with 14 bases separating them. The CDR3 DNA is TGCGCCAGCAGCGCGGACACACAGAGTGAAAAACTGTTTTTT. Translating it yields CASSADTQSEKLFF.

The chain couples TRBV29-1 to TRBJ2-4; possible D gene TRBD1, 6 bases. The DNA matches TRBJ2-7 better at its end, which makes the J call doubtful. CDR3 length: 13 amino acids. Looked up from germline, CDR1 is SQVTM and CDR2 is ANQGSEA. CDR3 residues: CSAGQSLTYEQYF. The CDR3 DNA reads TGCAGCGCCGGACAGTCCCTCACCTACGAGCAGTACTTC.

The chain combines TRBV7-2 with TRBJ1-1, with D maybe TRBD1 (5 bases). This CDR3 has 13 residues. Per the germline V gene, CDR1 is SGHTA and CDR2 is FQGNSA. The germline V and J ends were trimmed by 5 bases and 3 bases, with 10 bases remaining between them. The CDR3 nucleotides read TGTGCCAGCAGCCGGGACCTTCACACTGAAGCTTTCTTT. Its translation: CASSRDLHTEAFF. Full variable domain (missing parts from reference TRBV7-2 and TRBJ1-1): GAGVSQSPSNKVTEKGKDVELRCDPISGHTALYWYRQSLGQGLEFLIYFQGNSAPDKSGLPSDRFSAERTGGSVSTLTIQRTQQEDSAVYLCASSRDLHTEAFFGQGTRLTVV.

This clonotype occurred many times. The V and J genes are TRBV28 and TRBJ2-7, with D hard to call. In germline, CDR1 is MDHEN, CDR2 SYDVKM. CDR3 length: 13 amino acids. Between the trimmed V and J ends, which lost 4 bases and 6 bases, there was a span of 13 bases. In DNA, the CDR3 is TGTGCCAGCAGTTACACACGTTTGGGCGAGCAGTACTTC. Translating gives CASSYTRLGEQYF.

Note on this clonotype: The junction does not match germline at one end; this may be a read error. This chain uses TRBV12-3 or TRBV12-4 with TRBJ2-3, with D hard to call. The CDR3 loop spans 16 amino acids. Written as DNA, the CDR3 is TGTACCAGCAGTTTAATTGAGCAGGAGTACACAGATACGCAGTATTTT. Protein sequence: CTSSLIEQEYTDTQYF.

The chain employs TRBV12-3 or TRBV12-4 and TRBJ2-5; 7 bases are a match to TRBD2. The trim removed 1 base at V and 2 bases at J, leaving 7 bases unmatched. The length of the CDR3 is 16 residues. CDR3 bases: TGTGCCAGCAGTTTAGTGGGCGGGGGAAGACAAGAGACCCAGTACTTC. Protein sequence: CASSLVGGGRQETQYF.

This clonotype came up many times. The chain joins TRBV11-2 to TRBJ2-1; 7 bases are a match to TRBD1. The CDR3 is 13 amino acids. Germline CDR1 SGHAT, CDR2 FQNNGV. Trimming cost V 6 bases and J 6 bases; bases outside gene matches: 5. Here the CDR3 reads CASSYDRVNEQFF. In DNA, the CDR3 is TGTGCCAGCAGTTATGACAGGGTCAATGAGCAGTTCTTC.

The rearrangement links TRBV4-3 to TRBJ2-7; no clear D gene. The V gene's germline CDR1 is LGHNA and CDR2 YSLEER. V was trimmed by 0 bases and J by 3 bases, leaving 12 bases between them. The CDR3 runs 15 residues. The CDR3, as DNA: TGCGCCAGCAGCCAAGATCGAGGCAGCCTCTACGAGCAGTACTTC. Translation: CASSQDRGSLYEQYF.

V is TRBV6-6 and J is TRBJ1-1; possible D gene TRBD1, 5 bases. This CDR3 contains 14 residues. The germline V gene encodes CDR1 MNHNY and CDR2 SVGAGI (reference sequence). Trimming cost V 9 bases and J 3 bases, with 17 bases left between them. For the CDR3, the DNA is TGTGCCAGTGGGAAAAGGGACCAATACACTGAAGCTTTCTTT. Protein sequence: CASGKRDQYTEAFF.